This T cell receptor (beta chain) was profiled in a study of cytomegalovirus exposure and HLA in healthy donors (dated by TCRdb to 2015 to 2018). In the study overall: In an earlier analysis of several hundred of the donors, 250 to 350 Gb of sequence data and just under 120 million unique TCR beta sequences from roughly 190 million T cells were reported. Every discovery cohort repertoire had been produced on one sequencing platform. A later analysis re-analyzed previously published TCR beta repertoires from roughly 630 donors and added high-resolution HLA genotyping to study TCR occurrence patterns. In the later analysis, no new phenotypic data were used to find candidate immune exposures; instead, reliance was placed on TCR beta sequences and their occurrence across donors. Using immunosequencing, the study profiled T cell repertoires from fewer than 850 subjects and related those repertoires to cytomegalovirus serostatus. The study combined high-throughput TCR immunosequencing, statistical association of individual TCRs with disease status, and machine learning to predict cytomegalovirus infection status. HLA typing covered class I and class II loci at four-digit resolution. Of the roughly 400 genotyped donors, more than 75% were placed in the genetic ancestry cluster associated with self-reported Caucasian donors. In a later genetic analysis, genome-wide SNP genotypes for about 65% of the roughly 700 donors were used, and that subset was treated as a discovery cohort. In addition to the first cohort of 650 to 800 subjects, a separate validation cohort of 120 different subjects was used. Roughly 300 gigabases of sequencing data and some 85 million unique TCR sequences were included in an early release covering several hundred HLA-typed donors. The study aimed to test whether signatures of past pathogen exposure could be identified by cataloging public T cell receptors. Roughly 5 DR-DQ haplotypes were handled as single units for association and clustering, since linkage in the cohort was strong. Donor age, sex, ethnicity and CMV serostatus were compiled alongside the repertoire data. On average, 235,054 unique TCR beta nucleotide sequences were sequenced per donor among some 420 genotyped donors of the cohort, with roughly 18% of those sequences being non-productive. In an earlier analysis of 587 of the donors, high-throughput TCR beta sequencing was used to judge whether each TCR beta V gene segment behaved as functional or pseudogenic. The number of donors typed differed by locus, with roughly 620-640 for A, B, C, DRB1 and DQB1, more than 500 for DQA1, 600 to 610 for DPA1, and some 440 for DPB1. Study-wide findings and limitations: A further reported finding was that TCR beta sequences accurately predicted the HLA-A and HLA-B alleles for most subjects in the first cohort. It was suggested by the authors that the approach could potentially be generalized to other disease states and immunological phenotypes. Some IMGT-functional V segments, including TRBV6-2 and TRBV6-3, could not be distinguished by the 87-base-pair reads and were therefore excluded. Correlated functional status among segregating V segments might reflect linkage disequilibrium, but an unknown experimental factor could not be ruled out. In a later analysis, most CMV-associated TCR beta chains were found to appear HLA-restricted, with HLA associations seemingly driven largely by CMV exposure. Because counts were too low, about 18 rarely observed V segments, including chromosome 9 orphons, were excluded from the earlier analysis of 587 of the donors. In this cohort, only TCR beta chains were sequenced, and detectable features were limited by the absence of alpha or paired-chain data. Strong co-occurrence of HLA alleles, especially DR and DQ, made assigning TCR associations to individual alleles difficult. In an earlier analysis of roughly 500 of the donors, most TCR beta V segments appeared in productive rearrangements about 87% or about 30% of the time, broadly matching IMGT annotations. A cluster of highly shared sequence variants was judged likely to be a technical artifact of the sequencing pipeline. According to a later analysis, TCR association rates differed among HLA loci, with DRB1 alleles showing the most associated TCRs and HLA-C alleles showing the fewest. A later analysis associated 16,951 TCR beta sequences with specific HLA alleles at a false discovery rate of 0.05. While some public TCRs were present in many individuals, most TCR sequences turned up only very rarely across donors. A later analysis found that HLA-associated TCR beta chains were more clonally expanded and had lower generation probabilities than equally common non-associated chains. Presence/absence analyses assumed roughly uniform sequencing depth across donors, an assumption that may not hold. V-gene and J-gene trimming of TCR beta chains was associated with a missense DCLRE1C variant in a later genetic analysis, and the association was replicated in an independent cohort. A total of roughly 160 TCR beta chains were listed by the study as associated with cytomegalovirus. The only immune exposure information available for the cohort was CMV serostatus. A later genetic analysis reported fewer N-insertions in productive TCRs among donors in an Asian-associated ancestry cluster than the roughly 670-donor mean. Because HLA typing was missing for some donors at each locus, association tests included only the typed subset. The classifier was reported to diagnose cytomegalovirus status with high specificity and sensitivity in both the original cohort and the validation cohort. Several of the top co-occurrence clusters appeared to be linked to parvovirus B19, influenza, CMV and Epstein-Barr virus, according to a later analysis. In vitro tests confirmed that a few of the cytomegalovirus-associated TCR beta chains recognize cytomegalovirus antigens.

This clone was seen a single time. Its antigen remains unidentified. There are no base qualities to consult, and no much larger clone falls within one base. Library prep was done by the immunoSEQ multiplex PCR assay. For the multiplex PCR, a mixture combining 60 forward primers for TCR Vbeta segments and 13 reverse primers for TCR Jbeta segments was used. The CDR3 region of rearranged TCR beta genes was amplified from genomic DNA with a multiplex PCR assay. Amplified TCR beta libraries were sequenced as 87-base-pair reads on the Illumina HiSeq System. The paper's data handling went like this. Across the 500 to 850 repertoires, a later analysis counted 75 million to 90 million unique TCR beta chains, some 11 million of which were shared by at least two donors. Raw reads were error-corrected and collapsed into unique sequences by a nearest-neighbor algorithm in which closely related sequences were merged to remove PCR and sequencing errors. Alignment of CDR3 sequences to IMGT reference sequences was used to assign V, D and J gene segments. For a sequence to be retained, a match of at least six nucleotides to both a V gene segment and a J gene segment was required. A rearrangement was called productive if the CDR3 had no stop codons and remained in frame with V and J, and every other rearrangement was called non-productive. CDR3 was defined according to IMGT convention as the region running from the second conserved V-encoded cysteine to the conserved J-encoded phenylalanine. The earlier analysis of some 600 of the donors excluded sequences that lacked an unambiguous match to a single V gene segment. An earlier analysis of 450 to 650 of the donors called V segments functional above 56.7% productive rearrangements and segregating when the between-donor standard deviation exceeded 5%. To diagnose cytomegalovirus status from the catalog of TCR beta chain sequences, a statistical classification framework was built. A later analysis assigned V and J genes by comparing TCR nucleotide sequences with IMGT/GENE-DB human TR gene sequences. A later analysis assigned CDR3 sequences and most-parsimonious VDJ recombination scenarios with the TCRdist pipeline. A later analysis defined each TCR beta chain by its CDR3 amino acid sequence plus V-gene family, and excluded reads lacking a unique V-gene family. To address suspected cross-contamination and a sequencing artifact, a later analysis removed 592 highly shared, low-generation-probability nucleotide sequences. In a later analysis, a clonal expansion index for each public chain was calculated from normalized within-repertoire ranks of inferred template counts. In a later analysis, generation probabilities were computed with a VDJ recombination model fitted to out-of-frame rearrangements, and the resulting probabilities were checked against IGoR. Hypergeometric tests were used in a later analysis to score TCR-TCR, TCR-HLA and TCR-CMV co-occurrence, with a repertoire-size bias correction applied to the TCR pairs. A later analysis estimated false discovery rates by permuting HLA or CMV assignments 20 times. In a later analysis, co-occurring TCRs were grouped with DBSCAN, and TCRdist sequence similarity was added when clustering was performed within HLA-allele-positive subsets. For co-occurrence clustering, repertoires with fewer than 30,000 or more than 120,000 public chains were excluded, along with several repertoires with anomalous nucleotide sharing. The source is immuneACCESS, and TCRdb retained only in-frame sequences with V and J called. Part of the clones is not carried over; for the studies checked, unresolved V genes explain less than half of this, and the remainder is unexplained. The DNA was the basis for D and trimming; V, J and clone size are from that table. The sample table lists 150,000 to 200,000 clones, approximately 80% of them with a count of one. Over 13% of the sample rests with the top ten.

Including the terminal cysteine and phenylalanine, the CDR3 comprises 15 residues. Only the CDR3 region is kept as DNA, spanning 45 bases read in frame from base 1. V trim: 4 bases; J trim: 3 bases; unmatched bases: 8. CDR1 LNHDA and CDR2 SQIVND were looked up in the germline V gene (reference sequence). The cohort consisted of some 730 healthy bone marrow donors. Cohort members were all nominally healthy when sampled, although unrecorded immune exposures were likely present. The donor was CMV seronegative and belonged to the group of 350 to 400 seronegative cohort members. Every donor gave a peripheral blood sample, and the peripheral blood mononuclear cells from that sample were used for TCR beta sequencing. The Qiagen DNeasy Blood Extraction Kit was used to extract genomic DNA from the blood cell samples.

Sequences were obtained from PBMCs. The sequence joins TRBV19 to TRBJ2-5, and 7 junctional nucleotides match TRBD1. The TCR was taken from a middle-aged woman in good health and CMV-seronegative. CDR3 sequence: CASSNAGTAKETQYF. The DNA is as follows: TGTGCCAGTAGTAACGCCGGGACAGCTAAAGAGACCCAGTACTTC.